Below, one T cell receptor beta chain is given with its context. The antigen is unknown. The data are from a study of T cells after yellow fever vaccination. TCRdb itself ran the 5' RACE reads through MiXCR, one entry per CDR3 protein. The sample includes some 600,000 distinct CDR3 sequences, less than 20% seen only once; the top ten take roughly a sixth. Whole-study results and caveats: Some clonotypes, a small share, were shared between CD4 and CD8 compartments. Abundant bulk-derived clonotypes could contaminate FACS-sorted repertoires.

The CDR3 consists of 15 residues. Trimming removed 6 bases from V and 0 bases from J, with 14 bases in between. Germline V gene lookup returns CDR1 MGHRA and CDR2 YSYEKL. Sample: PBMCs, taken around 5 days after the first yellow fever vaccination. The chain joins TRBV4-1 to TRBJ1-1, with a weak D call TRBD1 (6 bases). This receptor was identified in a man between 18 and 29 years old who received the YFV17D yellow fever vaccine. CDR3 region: CASRSMGQMNTEAFF. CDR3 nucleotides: TGCGCCAGCAGATCGATGGGACAAATGAACACTGAAGCTTTCTTT.